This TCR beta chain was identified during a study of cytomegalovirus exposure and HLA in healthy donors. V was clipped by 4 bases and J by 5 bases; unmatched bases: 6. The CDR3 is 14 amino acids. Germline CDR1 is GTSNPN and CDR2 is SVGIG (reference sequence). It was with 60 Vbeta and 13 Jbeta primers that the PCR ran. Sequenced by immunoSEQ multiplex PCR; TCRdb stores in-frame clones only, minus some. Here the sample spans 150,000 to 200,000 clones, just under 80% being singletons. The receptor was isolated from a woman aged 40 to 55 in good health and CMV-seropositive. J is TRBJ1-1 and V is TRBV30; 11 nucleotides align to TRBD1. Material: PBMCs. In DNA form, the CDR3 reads TGTGCCTGGAAGGGACAGGGGGGAATTACTGAAGCTTTCTTT. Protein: CAWKGQGGITEAFF.